This T cell receptor (beta chain) was found in a study of regulatory T cells in long-lasting Graves disease. Note on this clonotype: Its antigen is currently unknown.

Germline-derived CDR1 and CDR2 are SGHTA and FQGNSA. Losses at the gene ends were 5 bases for V and 4 bases for J; bases not matched to a gene: 7. The CDR3 consists of 16 residues. Regarding the study as a whole: Patients whose Graves' disease persisted exhibited lower TCR diversity than those newly diagnosed.

CDR3 regions were amplified by Arm-PCR using iRepertoire HTBI primers to build TCR beta libraries. Original analysis: Samples collectively showed fewer than 80 TRBV and 14 TRBJ segments. TCRdb independently ran MiXCR on the multiplex PCR reads; one entry per CDR3 protein. The V and J calls and clone size come from TCRdb's table, not from the authors' own analysis. The sample holds over 350,000 distinct CDR3 sequences, 20% seen once. Time point given: persistent/refractory GD, antithyroid drugs over 5 years with positive TRAb. From RNA extracted from PBMCs, the TCR library was made. From each patient, roughly 9 milliliters of peripheral blood was drawn and collected into an EDTA anticoagulant tube.

The sequence came from a female donor with Graves disease. Sequencing used peripheral blood mononuclear cells (PBMCs), obtained when the disease was refractory, from a patient treated with antithyroid drugs. This chain joins TRBV7-2 and TRBJ2-1; 11 bases match TRBD2. The CDR3 nucleotides read TGTGCCAGCAGCCCCGATAGCGGGAGGGGTTACAATGAGCAGTTCTTC. It codes for CASSPDSGRGYNEQFF. The whole variable domain, remainder taken from reference TRBV7-2 and TRBJ2-1, is GAGVSQSPSNKVTEKGKDVELRCDPISGHTALYWYRQSLGQGLEFLIYFQGNSAPDKSGLPSDRFSAERTGGSVSTLTIQRTQQEDSAVYLCASSPDSGRGYNEQFFGPGTRLTVL.